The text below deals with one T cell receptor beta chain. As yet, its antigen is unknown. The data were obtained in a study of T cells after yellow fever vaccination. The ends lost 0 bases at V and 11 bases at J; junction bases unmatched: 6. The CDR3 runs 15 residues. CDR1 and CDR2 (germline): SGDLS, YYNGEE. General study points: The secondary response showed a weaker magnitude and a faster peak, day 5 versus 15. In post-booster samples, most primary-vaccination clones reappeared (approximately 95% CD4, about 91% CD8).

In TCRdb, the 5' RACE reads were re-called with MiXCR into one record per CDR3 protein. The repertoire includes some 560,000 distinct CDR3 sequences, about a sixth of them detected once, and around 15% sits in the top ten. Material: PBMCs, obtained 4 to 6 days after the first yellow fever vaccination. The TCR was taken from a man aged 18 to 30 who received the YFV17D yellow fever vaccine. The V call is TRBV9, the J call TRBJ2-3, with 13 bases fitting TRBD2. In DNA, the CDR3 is TGTGCCAGCAGCGTAGTAGGGACTAGCGGGGTGGGGCAGTATTTT. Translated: CASSVVGTSGVGQYF.